These 20 T cell receptor beta chains came from one sample sequenced in a study of blood T cell repertoires in COVID-19. TCRdb's table, derived via immunoSEQ multiplex PCR, lists solely in-frame clones and lacks some. Seen here are a few hundred thousand clones, approximately 85% observed once, and the top ten hold about 1%. Source material: peripheral blood. All receptors come from a human donor with COVID-19, enrolled during active disease. The donor label of this sample is uncertain.

This clone was detected once. The chain employs TRBV30 and TRBJ2-3; no clear D. In germline, CDR1 is GTSNPN, CDR2 SVGIG (reference sequence). This CDR3 has 13 amino acids. V was clipped by 1 base and J by 1 base, with 6 bases between them. The DNA for the CDR3 is TGTGCCTGGAGTGGGGCAGGCACAGATACGCAGTATTTT. It codes for CAWSGAGTDTQYF.

This rearrangement joins TRBV5-1 to TRBJ1-1; D possibly corresponds to TRBD1 (6 bases). This CDR3 comprises 15 residues. V was clipped by 7 bases and J by 1 base, with 17 bases between them. Germline CDR1 and CDR2: SGHRS and YFSETQ. As DNA, the CDR3 is TGCGCCAGCTCAACTGGGGGCCTGGGGAACACTGAAGCTTTCTTT. It codes for CASSTGGLGNTEAFF.

This clone was recorded a few times. V usage is TRBV30 and J usage is TRBJ2-3, with 8 bases aligning to TRBD1. V lost 2 bases and J lost 7; bases outside the gene matches: 5. Per the germline V gene, CDR1 is GTSNPN and CDR2 is SVGIG (reference sequence). The CDR3 has 13 amino acids. The CDR3 here is CAWSPGQDNTQYF. DNA of the CDR3: TGTGCCTGGAGTCCGGGACAGGATAATACGCAGTATTTT.

The chain joins TRBV20-1 to TRBJ1-3, with D maybe TRBD1 (6 bases). This CDR3 contains 14 residues. Germline loops: CDR1 DFQATT, CDR2 SNEGSKA (reference sequence). V was pared by 3 bases and J by 2 bases, with 11 bases between. The CDR3 reads CSASYGGPGNTIYF. The DNA for the CDR3 is TGCAGTGCTAGTTACGGGGGGCCTGGAAACACCATATATTTT.

The chain joins TRBV24-1 to TRBJ1-2; the D gene is possibly TRBD1 (5 bases). The CDR3 spans 13 residues. Looked up from germline, CDR1 is KGHDR and CDR2 is SFDVKD. Trimming removed 7 bases from V and 2 bases from J, with 10 bases in between. CDR3 in amino acids: CATSLDKNYGYTF. Written as DNA, the CDR3 is TGTGCCACCAGCTTGGACAAGAACTATGGCTACACCTTC.

The chain employs TRBV11-3 and TRBJ2-1; 11 bases line up with TRBD2. Trimming at V came to 8 bases and at J to 6 bases, leaving 9 bases not matched to a gene. Germline V lookup: CDR1 SGHNT, CDR2 YENEEA. The CDR3 covers 15 residues. CDR3 nucleotide sequence: TGTGCCAGCGGACGATTAGCGGGGGGGGTCAATGAGCAGTTCTTC. The encoded protein is CASGRLAGGVNEQFF.

The chain links TRBV5-6 to TRBJ2-7, with TRBD1 as a possible D gene (7 bases). V was clipped by 4 bases and J by 3 bases, with 20 bases between them. Germline V gene lookup returns CDR1 SGHDT and CDR2 YYEEEE. The CDR3 is 16 amino acids. The CDR3 DNA reads as TGTGCCAGCAGCGGGGGACAGCGGGCGTCCCTCTACGAGCAGTACTTC. Amino acids: CASSGGQRASLYEQYF.

This chain joins TRBV27 and TRBJ1-5; D might be TRBD1 (5 bases). Trimming stripped 3 bases from V and 2 bases from J, with 8 bases between. This CDR3 region has 14 residues. Germline V gene data show CDR1 as MNHEY and CDR2 as SMNVEV (reference sequence). The CDR3: CASSFLTGNQPQHF. The CDR3 DNA sequence: TGTGCCAGCAGTTTCTTGACAGGCAATCAGCCCCAGCATTTT.

The rearrangement joins TRBV19 to TRBJ2-1; 13 nucleotides align to TRBD2. CDR1 is LNHDA, CDR2 SQIVND, per germline (reference sequence). J was trimmed by 6 bases and V by 6 bases; bases with no gene match: 5. CDR3 length: 15 amino acids. CDR3 sequence: CASRETSGRRNEQFF. The CDR3 region has the DNA TGTGCCAGTAGGGAGACTAGCGGGAGGCGCAATGAGCAGTTCTTC.

The V call is TRBV7-2, the J call TRBJ2-7, with 10 bases fitting TRBD2. Losses at the gene ends were 5 bases for V and 6 bases for J; bases not matched to a gene: 10. This CDR3 is 15 amino acids long. Germline V gives CDR1 SGHTA, CDR2 FQGNSA. CDR3 sequence: CASSTLAGKQAEQYF. CDR3 DNA: TGTGCCAGCAGCACACTAGCGGGAAAGCAGGCCGAGCAGTACTTC.

This clone appeared once. The J gene is TRBJ1-2, the V gene TRBV25-1; D gene uncertain. CDR3 length: 14 residues. Germline assignment: CDR1 MGHDK and CDR2 SYGVNS. V lost 1 base and J lost 2, with 8 bases in between. The CDR3 spells CASSESGRNYGYTF. CDR3 nucleotides: TGTGCCAGCAGTGAATCGGGAAGAAACTATGGCTACACCTTC.

Here the CDR3 reads CSASEGAAYEQYF. CDR3 sequence (DNA): TGCAGTGCTAGTGAGGGGGCAGCCTACGAGCAGTACTTC. The J gene is TRBJ2-7, the V gene TRBV20-1; 7 positions agree with TRBD1. V was pared by 3 bases and J by 2 bases, with 4 bases of the junction left unmatched. In germline, CDR1 is DFQATT, CDR2 SNEGSKA (reference sequence). The CDR3 has 13 residues.

CDR3 protein: CASRLAGEDIQYF. DNA for the CDR3: TGTGCCAGCAGGTTAGCGGGAGAGGACATTCAGTACTTC. V usage is TRBV6-5 and J usage is TRBJ2-4, with 9 nucleotides matching TRBD2. CDR3 size: 13 residues. The V gene end was trimmed by 6 bases and the J gene end by 8 bases; junction bases not matched to a gene: 5. Germline V gene data show CDR1 as MNHEY and CDR2 as SVGAGI.

This sequence joins TRBV11-2 and TRBJ1-4; D uncertain. The CDR3 covers 18 residues. V gave up 0 bases and J gave up 4 bases, with 18 bases separating them. Germline V CDR1 and CDR2: SGHAT, FQNNGV. CDR3 coding DNA: TGTGCCAGCAGCTTAGATCTCTTTGCGGGCGAAGTTAATGAAAAACTGTTTTTT. Translated, it gives CASSLDLFAGEVNEKLFF. Full variable domain (remainder filled in from reference TRBV11-2 and TRBJ1-4): EAGVAQSPRYKIIEKRQSVAFWCNPISGHATLYWYQQILGQGPKLLIQFQNNGVVDDSQLPKDRFSAERLKGVDSTLKIQPAKLEDSAVYLCASSLDLFAGEVNEKLFFGSGTQLSVL.

In this sample, this clone turned up a few times. V gene TRBV10-2 combines with J gene TRBJ2-7, with TRBD2 matching 13 bases. This CDR3 is 17 amino acids long. V shed 3 bases, J shed 4 bases, and the junction held 9 bases outside the gene matches. The V gene's germline CDR1 is WSHSY and CDR2 SAAADI. The CDR3 DNA sequence: TGCGCCAGCAGTGAACACGGACTAGCGGGAGCCGGTTACGAGCAGTACTTC. The encoded protein is CASSEHGLAGAGYEQYF.

The chain combines TRBV19 with TRBJ1-1; unclear D gene. Deletions cut 0 bases from V and 5 bases from J, with 13 bases between. Germline V lookup: CDR1 LNHDA, CDR2 SQIVND (reference sequence). The CDR3 sequence is 15 residues long. CDR3 coding DNA: TGTGCCAGTAGTATAGATGCGGGTGGTGGAACTGAAGCTTTCTTT. It codes for CASSIDAGGGTEAFF.

This clone was counted between two and nine times. This chain links TRBV2 with TRBJ1-1, with 8 positions matching TRBD1. With V trimmed by 4 bases and J by 4 bases, 11 bases remained unmatched. Germline V gene lookup returns CDR1 SNHLY and CDR2 FYNNEI. CDR3 size: 16 residues. CDR3 in DNA: TGTGCCAGCAGTGGAGGACAGGGTAGAAGGGGCACTGAAGCTTTCTTT. Amino acid sequence: CASSGGQGRRGTEAFF.

This chain links TRBV10-3 with TRBJ1-2; D not resolved. Germline-derived CDR1 and CDR2 are ENHRY and SYGVKD. This CDR3 region has 13 residues. Trimming took 6 bases from V and 8 from J, leaving 16 bases between them. CDR3: CAISANPLLGYTF. CDR3 nucleotide sequence: TGTGCCATCAGCGCTAATCCGTTGCTAGGCTACACCTTC.

The rearrangement links TRBV27 to TRBJ1-1, with 10 bases fitting TRBD1. The CDR3 spans 17 residues. Germline CDR1 MNHEY, CDR2 SMNVEV (reference sequence). With 3 bases clipped from V and 4 bases from J, the junction kept 11 bases outside the gene matches. The CDR3 bases are TGTGCCAGCAGTTTCCTTGGGACAGGGGTTGGATTCACTGAAGCTTTCTTT. Amino acid sequence: CASSFLGTGVGFTEAFF.

The V call is TRBV6-6, the J call TRBJ2-5; weak D call: TRBD2 (5 bases). Trimming shortened V by 3 bases and J by 4 bases, and 9 bases separated the two germline ends. From germline, CDR1 is MNHNY and CDR2 SVGAGI (reference sequence). This CDR3 region has 13 residues. CDR3 DNA sequence: TGTGCCAGCAGTTATCGTGGAGGAGAGACCCAGTACTTC. It translates to CASSYRGGETQYF.